This T cell receptor beta chain appears in the sequencing data of a study of T cell repertoires in cytomegalovirus infection. Germline-derived CDR1 and CDR2 are DFQATT and SNEGSKA (reference sequence). The CDR3 runs 18 residues. V lost 1 base, J lost 0 bases, and 19 bases lay in between. TCRdb reanalysed the reads using MiXCR and keeps one entry per CDR3 protein. The sample holds around 450,000 distinct CDR3 sequences, under 40% seen once. This clonotype was counted a few times. The sequenced sample consisted of PBMCs. The clonotype originates from a human donor in good health (CMV status not recorded). Some clones in this sample may be carry-over from other donors' samples. The V call is TRBV20-1, the J call TRBJ2-1; tentatively, D is TRBD2 (6 bases). This chain's CDR3 is CSARVPGLDISSYNEQFF. The CDR3 DNA is TGCAGTGCTAGAGTCCCGGGACTCGACATTAGCTCCTACAATGAGCAGTTCTTC.